This entry lists 25 T cell receptor beta chains sequenced from one sample in a study of tumor-infiltrating T cells and Merkel cell polyomavirus. In the study overall: The T cells studied were KLL-specific CD8+ cells against Merkel polyomavirus.

Robust Merkel cell polyomavirus Large T antigen positivity by immunohistochemistry was seen in all patients' tumors. Sequencing was performed with immunoSEQ multiplex PCR; in TCRdb, only in-frame clones are kept and a portion is missing. The sample holds over 20,000 clones, roughly 87% seen once. The specimen was lymph node tissue. The receptors were gathered from a man over 45 with Merkel cell carcinoma.

The rearrangement links TRBV9 to TRBJ1-3; 7 bases agree with TRBD1. The V and J ends lost 0 bases and 1 base, in that order; junction bases with no gene match: 4. From germline, CDR1 is SGDLS and CDR2 YYNGEE. This CDR3 comprises 16 residues. The chain's CDR3 is CASSVGQGVSGNTIYF. CDR3 coding DNA: TGTGCCAGCAGCGTAGGGCAGGGGGTGTCTGGAAACACCATATATTTT. The full variable domain, rest sourced from reference TRBV9 and TRBJ1-3, is DSGVTQTPKHLITATGQRVTLRCSPRSGDLSVYWYQQSLDQGLQFLIQYYNGEERAKGNILERFSAQQFPDLHSELNLSSLELGDSALYFCASSVGQGVSGNTIYFGEGSWLTVV.

This chain joins TRBV20-1 and TRBJ2-3; D gene ambiguous. The CDR3 is 11 residues long. Germline lookup yields CDR1 DFQATT and CDR2 SNEGSKA (reference sequence). V dropped 5 bases and J dropped 4 bases, with 7 bases sitting between them. The CDR3 sequence: CSAGSADTQYF. The CDR3 DNA follows: TGCAGTGCTGGAAGCGCAGATACGCAGTATTTT.

This chain joins TRBV6-4 and TRBJ2-7; the match to TRBD2 covers 9 bases. The V segment lost 6 bases and the J segment 2 bases; nucleotides outside the gene matches: 5. The CDR3 contains 14 residues. Germline V gene sequence: CDR1 MRHNA, CDR2 SNTAGT. In DNA form, the CDR3 reads TGTGCCAGCAGCCTACTAGCGGGCCCCTACGAGCAGTACTTC. Protein sequence: CASSLLAGPYEQYF.

This clone was seen just once. The chain couples TRBV11-3 to TRBJ2-2, with TRBD1 matching 9 bases. The germline V gene encodes CDR1 SGHNT and CDR2 YENEEA. V shed 4 bases, J shed 6 bases, and the junction held 3 bases outside the gene matches. The CDR3 consists of 14 residues. The CDR3 loop is CASSSQGAAGELFF. The DNA of the CDR3 is TGTGCCAGCAGCTCACAGGGGGCGGCCGGGGAGCTGTTTTTT. The entire variable domain, with the rest obtained from reference TRBV11-3 and TRBJ2-2, is as follows: EAGVVQSPRYKIIEKKQPVAFWCNPISGHNTLYWYLQNLGQGPELLIRYENEEAVDDSQLPKDRFSAERLKGVDSTLKIQPAELGDSAVYLCASSSQGAAGELFFGEGSRLTVL.

The chain uses TRBV28 and TRBJ2-7; 8 nucleotides match TRBD1. Germline-derived CDR1 and CDR2 are MDHEN and SYDVKM. V shed 4 bases, J shed 5 bases, and the junction held 7 bases outside the gene matches. The CDR3 loop spans 14 amino acids. The CDR3: CASSSPGQDDEQYF. Written as DNA, the CDR3 is TGTGCCAGCAGTTCTCCGGGACAGGACGACGAGCAGTACTTC.

The V gene is TRBV6-1, the J gene TRBJ2-1, with D perhaps TRBD1 (6 bases). V was trimmed by 6 bases and J by 10 bases, leaving 16 bases between them. Germline V gene lookup returns CDR1 MNHNS and CDR2 SASEGT. The CDR3 sequence is 13 residues long. DNA for the CDR3: TGTGCCAGCAGGGTTCAAATACAGGGAGAGCAGTTCTTC. Amino acids: CASRVQIQGEQFF.

This chain links TRBV5-6 with TRBJ2-2; D may be TRBD2 (5 bases). Per the germline V gene, CDR1 is SGHDT and CDR2 is YYEEEE. The CDR3 runs 15 residues. Between the trimmed V and J ends, which lost 2 bases and 1 base, there was a span of 9 bases. Here the CDR3 DNA reads TGTGCCAGCAGCTTAGGACTTAGGAACACCGGGGAGCTGTTTTTT. The encoded protein is CASSLGLRNTGELFF. Combining the CDR3 with reference TRBV5-6 and TRBJ2-2 gives the whole variable domain DAGVTQSPTHLIKTRGQQVTLRCSPKSGHDTVSWYQQALGQGPQFIFQYYEEEERQRGNFPDRFSGHQFPNYSSELNVNALLLGDSALYLCASSLGLRNTGELFFGEGSRLTVL.

The J gene is TRBJ1-2, the V gene TRBV7-9, with D perhaps matching TRBD1 (5 bases). Germline V gene sequence: CDR1 SEHNR, CDR2 FQNEAQ (reference sequence). This CDR3 spans 14 amino acids. The V and J ends lost 0 bases and 4 bases respectively, with 9 bases between them. The CDR3, as DNA: TGTGCCAGCAGCTTAGCGGCAGGGCCCTATGGCTACACCTTC. As protein: CASSLAAGPYGYTF. Together with reference TRBV7-9 and TRBJ1-2, the CDR3 gives the full variable domain: DTGVSQNPRHKITKRGQNVTFRCDPISEHNRLYWYRQTLGQGPEFLTYFQNEAQLEKSRLLSDRFSAERPKGSFSTLEIQRTEQGDSAMYLCASSLAAGPYGYTFGSGTRLTVV.

The rearrangement uses TRBV27 and TRBJ1-1; no clear D gene. The CDR3 has 13 residues. V lost 3 bases, J lost 6 bases, and 11 bases lay in between. Germline CDR1 reads MNHEY; CDR2 reads SMNVEV (reference sequence). CDR3 nucleotides: TGTGCCAGCAGTTTCTCGGGTCTGTCTGAAGCTTTCTTT. This encodes CASSFSGLSEAFF.

This clone was counted a single time. The V call is TRBV7-9, the J call TRBJ1-1; 7 bases agree with TRBD1. The CDR3 contains 15 residues. CDR1 is SEHNR, CDR2 FQNEAQ, per germline (reference sequence). After removal of 2 bases from V and 2 bases from J, the junction contained 5 bases not matched to a gene. The DNA for the CDR3 is TGTGCCAGCAGCTTAATCGGACAGGCAAACACTGAAGCTTTCTTT. Its translation: CASSLIGQANTEAFF. Full variable domain (missing parts from reference TRBV7-9 and TRBJ1-1): DTGVSQNPRHKITKRGQNVTFRCDPISEHNRLYWYRQTLGQGPEFLTYFQNEAQLEKSRLLSDRFSAERPKGSFSTLEIQRTEQGDSAMYLCASSLIGQANTEAFFGQGTRLTVV.

V gene TRBV5-1 combines with J gene TRBJ1-1, with 8 bases that match TRBD1. Per the germline V gene, CDR1 is SGHRS and CDR2 is YFSETQ. The CDR3 totals 14 residues. V was pared by 0 bases and J by 3 bases, with 1 base of the junction left unmatched. The CDR3 here is CASSLGQGYTEAFF. CDR3 DNA: TGCGCCAGCAGCTTGGGACAGGGGTACACTGAAGCTTTCTTT.

The rearrangement links TRBV7-6 to TRBJ2-7, with 7 bases identical to TRBD2. Germline V gene lookup returns CDR1 SGHVS and CDR2 FNYEAQ. The CDR3 is 15 residues long. The J segment lost 5 bases and the V segment lost 4 bases, leaving 11 bases of the junction unmatched. The CDR3 sequence: CASSSGGGFANEQYF. The CDR3 region has the DNA TGTGCCAGCAGCTCAGGCGGGGGTTTTGCGAACGAGCAGTACTTC.

V and J are TRBV30 and TRBJ1-2, with 7 bases lining up with TRBD1. CDR1 is GTSNPN and CDR2 is SVGIG in the germline V gene (reference sequence). CDR3 length equals 13 residues. With V trimmed by 4 bases and J by 7 bases, 9 bases remained unmatched. The chain's CDR3 is CAWKFKGALGYTF. CDR3 bases: TGTGCCTGGAAATTTAAGGGGGCGCTTGGCTACACCTTC. The whole variable domain, remainder taken from reference TRBV30 and TRBJ1-2, is SQTIHQWPATLVQPVGSPLSLECTVEGTSNPNLYWYRQAAGRGLQLLFYSVGIGQISSEVPQNLSASRPQDRQFILSSKKLLLSDSGFYLCAWKFKGALGYTFGSGTRLTVV.

The chain has TRBV4-3 and TRBJ2-7; 12 bases agree with TRBD2. The length of the CDR3 is 16 residues. V was clipped by 3 bases and J by 4 bases; unmatched bases: 7. Germline-derived CDR1 and CDR2 are LGHNA and YSLEER. The CDR3: CASSQLLAGGGYEQYF. CDR3 nucleotides: TGCGCCAGCAGCCAGCTACTAGCGGGGGGCGGATACGAGCAGTACTTC.

For the CDR3, the DNA is TGTGCCAGCGACCGCGACGGGAGCGGGGAGCTGTTTTTT. It is translated as CASDRDGSGELFF. The chain couples TRBV19 to TRBJ2-2, with D possibly TRBD2 on 6 matching bases. Between the trimmed V and J ends, which lost 9 bases and 7 bases, there was a span of 15 bases. The germline V gene encodes CDR1 LNHDA and CDR2 SQIVND (reference sequence). There are 13 residues in the CDR3.

V is TRBV29-1 and J is TRBJ2-5; the match to TRBD1 covers 10 bases. This CDR3 has 15 residues. The germline gives CDR1 SQVTM, CDR2 ANQGSEA. The trim removed 5 bases at V and 5 bases at J, leaving 11 bases unmatched. CDR3 sequence reads: CSVSSGQGWSETQYF. CDR3 DNA: TGCAGCGTTTCTTCGGGACAGGGGTGGTCGGAGACCCAGTACTTC.

CDR3 residues: CASNRDRAYEQYF. The CDR3 DNA sequence: TGTGCCAGCAACCGCGACAGAGCCTACGAGCAGTACTTC. The chain is built from TRBV6-1 and TRBJ2-7, with D perhaps matching TRBD1 (5 bases). Per the germline V gene, CDR1 is MNHNS and CDR2 is SASEGT. There are 13 residues in the CDR3. V was shortened by 7 bases and J by 2 bases, with 12 bases between the two germline ends.

The chain joins TRBV7-9 to TRBJ1-1; 9 bases fit TRBD1. V lost 5 bases and J lost 5; bases outside the gene matches: 6. This CDR3 region has 14 residues. Germline V gene sequence: CDR1 SEHNR, CDR2 FQNEAQ (reference sequence). Written as DNA, the CDR3 is TGTGCCAGCAGCCGCGACAGGGGGGGAACTGAAGCTTTCTTT. As protein: CASSRDRGGTEAFF.

The chain employs TRBV7-6 and TRBJ2-3; TRBD2 matches at 9 bases. The CDR3 loop spans 19 amino acids. From germline, CDR1 is SGHVS and CDR2 FNYEAQ. Trimming took 5 bases from V and 2 from J; bases not matched to a gene: 17. CDR3 region: CASSPIPFSTSGPTDTQYF. Here the CDR3 DNA reads TGTGCCAGCAGCCCTATACCTTTTTCGACTAGCGGACCCACAGATACGCAGTATTTT. Full variable domain (remainder filled in from reference TRBV7-6 and TRBJ2-3): GAGVSQSPRYKVTKRGQDVALRCDPISGHVSLYWYRQALGQGPEFLTYFNYEAQQDKSGLPNDRFSAERPEGSISTLTIQRTEQRDSAMYRCASSPIPFSTSGPTDTQYFGPGTRLTVL.

The chain uses TRBV28 and TRBJ1-5; tentatively, D is TRBD1 (6 bases). The germline V and J ends were trimmed by 3 bases and 4 bases, with 22 bases remaining between them. The CDR3 length is 18 residues. The germline CDR1 and CDR2 sequences are MDHEN and SYDVKM. CDR3 coding DNA: TGTGCCAGCAGTTTGAGGTGGGGGGGGCGAGGAAAAAATCAGCCCCAGCATTTT. This encodes CASSLRWGGRGKNQPQHF.

V usage is TRBV7-9 and J usage is TRBJ2-5; 7 bases line up with TRBD1. The CDR3 is 14 amino acids. After removal of 2 bases from V and 1 base from J, the junction contained 1 base not matched to a gene. Germline CDR1 reads SEHNR; CDR2 reads FQNEAQ (reference sequence). DNA of the CDR3: TGTGCCAGCAGCTTATGGGACAGCCAAGAGACCCAGTACTTC. Its protein is CASSLWDSQETQYF.

This clone has a handful of counts. The J gene is TRBJ2-5, the V gene TRBV7-9, with a weak D call TRBD2 (5 bases). V was pared by 5 bases and J by 1 base, with 14 bases between. The CDR3 sequence is 15 residues long. Germline CDR1 and CDR2: SEHNR and FQNEAQ (reference sequence). In DNA form, the CDR3 reads TGTGCCAGCAGCCCGAGTTCGGGGTTCCAAGAGACCCAGTACTTC. It specifies CASSPSSGFQETQYF.

The count of this clone is one. The chain recombines TRBV6-5 with TRBJ1-2, with D perhaps TRBD1 (6 bases). V lost 0 bases to trimming and J lost 4 bases, with 15 bases between them. The CDR3 has 16 amino acids. Germline values: CDR1 MNHEY, CDR2 SVGAGI. CDR3 amino acids: CASSYSTTGIGYGYTF. CDR3 bases: TGTGCCAGCAGTTACTCGACCACAGGGATTGGCTATGGCTACACCTTC.

The chain is built from TRBV6-1 and TRBJ1-1, with TRBD1 identical over 7 bases. CDR1 and CDR2 from the germline V gene are MNHNS and SASEGT. CDR3 size: 14 residues. The V gene end was trimmed by 7 bases and the J gene end by 4 bases; junction bases not matched to a gene: 9. CDR3 sequence (DNA): TGTGCCAGCACCCGAACAGGGGTTGGCACTGAAGCTTTCTTT. This codes for CASTRTGVGTEAFF.

The gene calls are TRBV27 and TRBJ1-6, with a possible D match to TRBD1 (6 bases). V was trimmed by 5 bases and J by 14 bases, leaving 13 bases between them. Germline assignment: CDR1 MNHEY and CDR2 SMNVEV (reference sequence). This CDR3 is 12 amino acids long. CDR3 protein: CASSVQGLTLHF. Written as DNA, the CDR3 is TGTGCCAGCAGTGTACAGGGTTTGACCCTCCACTTT.